The 20 T cell receptor beta chains listed next were all sequenced from one sample in a study of blood T cell repertoires in COVID-19. Sequencing was performed with immunoSEQ multiplex PCR; in TCRdb, only in-frame clones are kept and a portion is missing. The sample has some 230,000 clones, roughly 80% seen once; the top ten hold approximately 8%. The sample was peripheral blood. These receptors all come from a woman of 80 years or more with COVID-19, enrolled during active disease.

The V and J genes are TRBV5-1 and TRBJ1-4; 7 nucleotides align to TRBD1. There are 14 residues in the CDR3. Germline assignment: CDR1 SGHRS and CDR2 YFSETQ. The trim removed 4 bases at V and 5 bases at J, leaving 5 bases unmatched. The CDR3 protein is CASSLGTVNEKLFF. The CDR3 nucleotides read TGCGCCAGCAGCCTAGGGACAGTGAATGAAAAACTGTTTTTT.

This chain links TRBV6-5 with TRBJ1-2; D is unresolved. CDR1 is MNHEY, CDR2 SVGAGI, per germline. This CDR3 has 12 amino acids. V lost 6 bases, J lost 8 bases, and 13 bases lay in between. In DNA, the CDR3 is TGTGCCAGCAGCCTCTGGGGAGAGGGCTACACCTTC. Encoded protein: CASSLWGEGYTF.

J is TRBJ2-3 and V is TRBV5-1; possible D gene TRBD1, 6 bases. This CDR3 has 15 amino acids. In germline, CDR1 is SGHRS, CDR2 YFSETQ. Trimming removed 3 bases at V and 2 bases at J, with 13 bases between. The CDR3 is CASSWGTPITDTQYF. In DNA form, the CDR3 reads TGCGCCAGCAGCTGGGGGACACCAATCACAGATACGCAGTATTTT.

The rearrangement joins TRBV11-2 to TRBJ2-2, with 13 bases aligning to TRBD2. In germline, CDR1 is SGHAT, CDR2 FQNNGV. The CDR3 runs 17 residues. The trim removed 5 bases at V and 8 bases at J, leaving 11 bases unmatched. This CDR3 reads CASSAQPGLAGPGELFF. In DNA form, the CDR3 reads TGTGCCAGCAGCGCCCAGCCGGGACTAGCGGGGCCTGGGGAGCTGTTTTTT.

This clone showed up just once. The chain links TRBV5-4 to TRBJ1-3; TRBD1 is a possible D gene (6 bases). The CDR3 runs to 14 residues. Trimming removed 0 bases at V and 8 bases at J, with 12 bases between. CDR1 and CDR2 from the germline V gene are SGHNT and YYREEE (reference sequence). CDR3 loop: CASSLDRVVDTIYF. The CDR3 DNA reads TGTGCCAGCAGCTTGGACAGGGTGGTGGACACCATATATTTT.

The rearrangement links TRBV5-4 to TRBJ1-2, with D possibly matching TRBD1 (6 bases). CDR3 size: 17 residues. The germline CDR1 and CDR2 sequences are SGHNT and YYREEE (reference sequence). V lost 0 bases and J 4 bases, leaving 19 bases between the germline ends. The CDR3 sequence is CASSLAQRQGTTYGYTF. The CDR3 region has the DNA TGTGCCAGCAGCTTGGCCCAGAGGCAGGGGACAACCTATGGCTACACCTTC.

A few counts support this clone. The chain is built from TRBV11-3 and TRBJ2-3; 9 bases match TRBD1. Trimming at V came to 5 bases and at J to 8 bases, leaving 5 bases not matched to a gene. The CDR3 covers 13 residues. From germline, CDR1 is SGHNT and CDR2 YENEEA. The CDR3 region is CASSRTGGGTQYF. The DNA of the CDR3 is TGTGCCAGCAGCAGAACAGGGGGCGGTACGCAGTATTTT.

Only a few counts were recorded for this clone. The rearrangement joins TRBV7-3 to TRBJ2-1, with 9 bases aligning to TRBD2. The CDR3 is 14 residues long. J lost 9 bases, V lost 1 base, and 4 bases had no gene match. Germline CDR1 is SGHTA and CDR2 is FQGTGA. The CDR3 DNA is TGTGCCAGCAGCTTAATAGCGGGAGTTACTGAGCAGTTCTTC. It specifies CASSLIAGVTEQFF.

This clone has just one count. This rearrangement joins TRBV12-3 or TRBV12-4 to TRBJ2-3, with a tentative D call TRBD1 (5 bases). V gave up 6 bases and J gave up 6 bases, with 13 bases separating them. CDR3 length: 13 amino acids. The CDR3 DNA sequence: TGTGCCAGCAGCTATGCCCCAGGGGATACGCAGTATTTT. Amino acid sequence: CASSYAPGDTQYF.

This chain uses TRBV28 with TRBJ1-4, with a tentative D call TRBD1 (5 bases). The length of the CDR3 is 15 residues. Trimming stripped 8 bases from V and 3 bases from J, with 16 bases between. Germline-derived CDR1 and CDR2 are MDHEN and SYDVKM. The CDR3 nucleotides are TGTGCCAGCGGCTCCCTGGCAGGGCCTAATGAAAAACTGTTTTTT. Its translation: CASGSLAGPNEKLFF.

As to this clone: Germline is not matched at one junction end, which may reflect a read error. The chain links TRBV7-2 to TRBJ2-7, with 7 bases that match TRBD1. Germline CDR1 and CDR2: SGHTA and FQGNSA. This CDR3 contains 15 residues. Here the CDR3 reads CASSLEGRGSSEQYF. For the CDR3, the DNA is TGTGCCAGCAGCTTAGAGGGCAGGGGGTCCTCCGAGCAGTACTTC.

This chain joins TRBV5-1 and TRBJ1-2; D ambiguous. The germline V gene has CDR1 SGHRS and CDR2 YFSETQ. V shed 0 bases and J shed 8 bases, with 8 bases lying between them. CDR3 size: 12 residues. The CDR3 DNA sequence: TGCGCCAGCAGCTTGGTCCACGGGGGCTACACCTTC. It codes for CASSLVHGGYTF. The full variable domain, with the rest looked up from reference TRBV5-1 and TRBJ1-2, is KAGVTQTPRYLIKTRGQQVTLSCSPISGHRSVSWYQQTPGQGLQFLFEYFSETQRNKGNFPGRFSGRQFSNSRSEMNVSTLELGDSALYLCASSLVHGGYTFGSGTRLTVV.

V gene TRBV3-1 (or the pseudogene TRBV3-2) combines with J gene TRBJ2-3; possibly TRBD2 for D (6 bases). The CDR3 length is 16 residues. Trimming pared 1 base from V and 5 bases from J, leaving 16 bases between. Germline V gives CDR1 LGHDT, CDR2 YNNKEL (reference sequence). In nucleotides, the CDR3 is TGTGCCAGCAGCCAAGTGGCGGGGCCGATTTTAGATACGCAGTATTTT. This codes for CASSQVAGPILDTQYF.

This sequence joins TRBV28 and TRBJ1-4, with a weak D call TRBD1 (5 bases). Germline V gives CDR1 MDHEN, CDR2 SYDVKM. V was shortened by 6 bases and J by 2 bases, with 19 bases between the two germline ends. This CDR3 has 17 residues. CDR3 region: CASSASDKAQTNEKLFF. DNA for the CDR3: TGTGCCAGCAGCGCATCGGACAAAGCCCAGACTAATGAAAAACTGTTTTTT.

This clone is a singleton in its sample. The CDR3 is CASSYRDSLIEQFF. The DNA for the CDR3 is TGCGCCAGCAGTTACCGGGACTCCCTAATCGAGCAGTTCTTC. The rearrangement links TRBV5-1 to TRBJ2-1, with D tentatively TRBD2 (6 bases). Trimming removed 5 bases from V and 10 bases from J, with 19 bases in between. This CDR3 is built from 14 residues. Per germline, CDR1 SGHRS and CDR2 YFSETQ.

This clone was picked up one time. The J gene is TRBJ1-6, the V gene TRBV18, with 8 nucleotides matching TRBD1. The CDR3 totals 14 residues. J lost 5 bases, V lost 5 bases, and 2 bases had no gene match. Germline assignment: CDR1 KGHSH and CDR2 LQKENI. CDR3 sequence: CASSSDRDNSPLHF. The CDR3 DNA sequence: TGTGCCAGCTCATCGGACAGGGATAATTCACCCCTCCACTTT.

By share, this clone counts as medium-sized. V and J are TRBV20-1 and TRBJ1-2; the D is unclear. Germline values: CDR1 DFQATT, CDR2 SNEGSKA (reference sequence). V lost 3 bases and J lost 7, with 9 bases in between. The CDR3 has 11 amino acids. The CDR3 spells CSASRVSGYTF. CDR3 sequence (DNA): TGCAGTGCTAGCCGGGTCAGTGGCTACACCTTC.

The chain joins TRBV18 to TRBJ1-1; D is unclear. The V gene lost 0 bases and the J gene lost 1 base, with 12 bases spanning the gap. CDR1 and CDR2 from the germline V gene are KGHSH and LQKENI. The length of the CDR3 is 16 residues. CDR3 DNA sequence: TGTGCCAGCTCACCACCGTGGTCGGGTCGGAACACTGAAGCTTTCTTT. This gives the protein CASSPPWSGRNTEAFF. Combining the CDR3 with reference TRBV18 and TRBJ1-1 gives the whole variable domain NAGVMQNPRHLVRRRGQEARLRCSPMKGHSHVYWYRQLPEEGLKFMVYLQKENIIDESGMPKERFSAEFPKEGPSILRIQQVVRGDSAAYFCASSPPWSGRNTEAFFGQGTRLTVV.

The chain is built from TRBV11-3 and TRBJ2-7; 9 nucleotides align to TRBD2. V lost 0 bases and J lost 7; bases outside the gene matches: 7. This CDR3 has 15 residues. Germline lookup yields CDR1 SGHNT and CDR2 YENEEA. CDR3 region: CASSLDGGRAGEQYF. In DNA, the CDR3 is TGTGCCAGCAGCTTAGACGGCGGGAGGGCCGGAGAGCAGTACTTC.

The genes are TRBV3-1 (or the pseudogene TRBV3-2) and TRBJ1-4; D not certain. This CDR3 region has 13 residues. The V gene's germline CDR1 is LGHDT and CDR2 YNNKEL (reference sequence). The germline V and J ends were trimmed by 4 bases and 11 bases, with 14 bases remaining between them. For the CDR3, the DNA is TGTGCCAGCAGCCTCGTCAGTTTGGAGAAACTGTTTTTT. This codes for CASSLVSLEKLFF.